These 2 T cell receptor beta chains came from one sample sequenced in a study of response to subunit inactivated influenza vaccine. A single record per CDR3 protein comes from TCRdb applying MiXCR to the RT-PCR reads. The data show 550,000 to 600,000 distinct CDR3 sequences, 12% seen once. The material was PBMCs from blood, obtained on the day of vaccination. Receptors originate from a man between 50 and 59 years old who received an inactivated influenza vaccine.

This clonotype was detected a few times. The V and J genes are TRBV4-3 and TRBJ2-1, with 13 bases lining up with TRBD2. The CDR3 loop spans 16 amino acids. J gave up 9 bases and V 4 bases, and 9 bases lay outside the gene matches. Germline V CDR1 and CDR2: LGHNA, YSLEER. CDR3 in amino acids: CASSPEGTSGNLEQFF. CDR3 nucleotides: TGCGCCAGCAGCCCAGAGGGGACTAGCGGGAATCTTGAGCAGTTCTTC.

This clonotype occurred many times. The chain recombines TRBV20-1 with TRBJ2-7; possibly TRBD1 for D (6 bases). Germline lookup yields CDR1 DFQATT and CDR2 SNEGSKA (reference sequence). This CDR3 has 14 amino acids. Trimming stripped 4 bases from V and 7 bases from J, with 20 bases between. The CDR3 coding sequence is TGCAGTGCTAACCCTCCGGGACACCGACCGGAGCAGTACTTC. Amino acid sequence: CSANPPGHRPEQYF.